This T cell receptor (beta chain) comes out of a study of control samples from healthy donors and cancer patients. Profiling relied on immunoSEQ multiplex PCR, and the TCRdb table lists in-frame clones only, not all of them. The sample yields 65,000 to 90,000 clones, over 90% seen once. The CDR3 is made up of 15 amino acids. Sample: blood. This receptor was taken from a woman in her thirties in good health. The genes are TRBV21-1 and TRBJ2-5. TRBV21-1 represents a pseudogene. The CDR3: CASTKTTGRVWTQYF. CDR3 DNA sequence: TGTGCCAGCACCAAGACGACAGGGAGGGTCTGGACCCAGTACTTC.